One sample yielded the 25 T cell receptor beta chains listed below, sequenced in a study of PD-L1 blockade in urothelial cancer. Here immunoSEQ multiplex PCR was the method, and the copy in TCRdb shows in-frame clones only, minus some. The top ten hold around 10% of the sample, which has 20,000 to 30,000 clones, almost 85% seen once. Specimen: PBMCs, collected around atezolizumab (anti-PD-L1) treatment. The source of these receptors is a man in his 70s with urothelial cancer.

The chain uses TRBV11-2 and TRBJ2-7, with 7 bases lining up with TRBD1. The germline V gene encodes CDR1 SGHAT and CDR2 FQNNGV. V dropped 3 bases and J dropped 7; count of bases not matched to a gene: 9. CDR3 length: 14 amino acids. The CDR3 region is CASSFDTGAREQYF. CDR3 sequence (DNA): TGTGCCAGCAGCTTCGATACAGGGGCGCGGGAGCAGTACTTC. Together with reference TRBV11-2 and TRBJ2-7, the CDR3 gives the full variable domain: EAGVAQSPRYKIIEKRQSVAFWCNPISGHATLYWYQQILGQGPKLLIQFQNNGVVDDSQLPKDRFSAERLKGVDSTLKIQPAKLEDSAVYLCASSFDTGAREQYFGPGTRLTVT.

The CDR3 reads CASSEGTLGYTF. In DNA, the CDR3 is TGTGCCAGCAGTGAGGGGACACTTGGCTACACCTTC. The chain links TRBV6-1 to TRBJ1-2, with D possibly TRBD1 on 6 matching bases. The CDR3 consists of 12 residues. The V end was cut by 3 bases, the J end by 7 bases, with 9 bases between. In germline, CDR1 is MNHNS, CDR2 SASEGT.

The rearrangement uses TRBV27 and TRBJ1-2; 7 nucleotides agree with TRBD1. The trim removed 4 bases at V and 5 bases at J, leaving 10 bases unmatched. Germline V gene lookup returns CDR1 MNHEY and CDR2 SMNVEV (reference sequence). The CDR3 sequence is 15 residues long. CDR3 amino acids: CASSYGARGEYGYTF. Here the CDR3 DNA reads TGTGCCAGCAGTTACGGGGCCAGGGGGGAGTATGGCTACACCTTC.

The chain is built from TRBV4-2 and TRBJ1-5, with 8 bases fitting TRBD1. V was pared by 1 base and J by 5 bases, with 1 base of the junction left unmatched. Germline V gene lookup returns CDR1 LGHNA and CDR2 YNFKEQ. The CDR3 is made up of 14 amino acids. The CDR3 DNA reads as TGTGCCAGCAGCCAAGGACAGGGGTATCAGCCCCAGCATTTT. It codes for CASSQGQGYQPQHF.

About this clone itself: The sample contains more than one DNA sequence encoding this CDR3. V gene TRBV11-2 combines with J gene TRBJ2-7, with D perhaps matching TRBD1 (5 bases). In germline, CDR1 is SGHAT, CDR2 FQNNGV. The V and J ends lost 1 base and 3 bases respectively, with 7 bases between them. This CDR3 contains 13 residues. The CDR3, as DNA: TGTGCCAGCAGCTTAGGGACAAACTACGAGCAGTACTTC. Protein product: CASSLGTNYEQYF.

The CDR3 DNA is TGTGCCAGCAGCCAAGAAGGGACAGGGCTGGGGGAAAAACTGTTTTTT. Translating it yields CASSQEGTGLGEKLFF. The J gene is TRBJ1-4, the V gene TRBV14, with 9 bases aligning to TRBD1. With V trimmed by 0 bases and J by 8 bases, 7 bases remained unmatched. Germline CDR1 SGHDN, CDR2 FVKESK. The CDR3 has 16 amino acids.

CDR3 sequence (DNA): TGTGCCAGCAGCTTGGGAACCGGACAGGGTATCATTCAGCCCCAGCATTTT. Its protein product is CASSLGTGQGIIQPQHF. The rearrangement joins TRBV5-6 to TRBJ1-5; 8 bases are shared with TRBD1. V lost 0 bases and J lost 6; bases outside the gene matches: 11. CDR3 length: 17 amino acids. CDR1 is SGHDT, CDR2 YYEEEE, per germline.

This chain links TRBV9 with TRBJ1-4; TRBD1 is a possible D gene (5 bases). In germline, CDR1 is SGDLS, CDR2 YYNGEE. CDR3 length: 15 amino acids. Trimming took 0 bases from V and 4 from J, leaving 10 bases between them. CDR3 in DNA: TGTGCCAGCAGCGTAGGGGGGAGGCTTAATGAAAAACTGTTTTTT. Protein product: CASSVGGRLNEKLFF.

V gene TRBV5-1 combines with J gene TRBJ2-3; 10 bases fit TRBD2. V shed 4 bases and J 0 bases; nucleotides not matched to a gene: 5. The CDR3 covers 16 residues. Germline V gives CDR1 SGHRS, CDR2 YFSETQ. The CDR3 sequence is CASSPGLAVSTDTQYF. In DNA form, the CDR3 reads TGCGCCAGCAGCCCAGGACTAGCGGTTAGCACAGATACGCAGTATTTT.

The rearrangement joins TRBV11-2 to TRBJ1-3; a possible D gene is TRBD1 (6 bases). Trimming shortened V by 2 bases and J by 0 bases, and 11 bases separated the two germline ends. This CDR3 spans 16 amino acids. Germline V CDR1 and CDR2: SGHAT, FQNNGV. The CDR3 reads CASSLSTGSSGNTIYF. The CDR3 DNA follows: TGTGCCAGCAGCTTATCTACAGGGTCCTCTGGAAACACCATATATTTT.

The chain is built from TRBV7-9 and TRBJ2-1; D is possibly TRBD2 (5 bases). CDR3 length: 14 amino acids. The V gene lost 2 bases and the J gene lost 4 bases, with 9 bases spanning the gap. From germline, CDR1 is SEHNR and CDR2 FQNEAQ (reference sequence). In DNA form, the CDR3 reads TGTGCCAGCAGCTTAATTCCGGGGTACAATGAGCAGTTCTTC. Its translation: CASSLIPGYNEQFF.

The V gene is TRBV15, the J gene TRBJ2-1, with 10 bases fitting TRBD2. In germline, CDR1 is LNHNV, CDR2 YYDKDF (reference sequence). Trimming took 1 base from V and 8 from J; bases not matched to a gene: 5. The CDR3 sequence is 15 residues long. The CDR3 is CATSRGLAGVYEQFF. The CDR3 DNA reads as TGTGCCACCAGCAGAGGGCTAGCGGGAGTGTATGAGCAGTTCTTC.

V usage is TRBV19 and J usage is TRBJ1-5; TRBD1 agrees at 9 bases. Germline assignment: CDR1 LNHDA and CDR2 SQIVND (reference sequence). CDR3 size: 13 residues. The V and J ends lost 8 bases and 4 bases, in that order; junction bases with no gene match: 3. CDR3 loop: CASGDRANQPQHF. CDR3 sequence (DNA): TGTGCCAGTGGGGACAGGGCGAATCAGCCCCAGCATTTT. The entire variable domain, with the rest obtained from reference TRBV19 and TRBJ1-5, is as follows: DGGITQSPKYLFRKEGQNVTLSCEQNLNHDAMYWYRQDPGQGLRLIYYSQIVNDFQKGDIAEGYSVSREKKESFPLTVTSAQKNPTAFYLCASGDRANQPQHFGDGTRLSIL.

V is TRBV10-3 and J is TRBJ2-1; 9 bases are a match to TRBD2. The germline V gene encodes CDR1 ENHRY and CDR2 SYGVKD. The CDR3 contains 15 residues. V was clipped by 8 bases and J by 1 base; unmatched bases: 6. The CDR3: CAIGQAGGSYNEQFF. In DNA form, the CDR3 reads TGTGCCATCGGCCAAGCGGGAGGATCCTACAATGAGCAGTTCTTC.

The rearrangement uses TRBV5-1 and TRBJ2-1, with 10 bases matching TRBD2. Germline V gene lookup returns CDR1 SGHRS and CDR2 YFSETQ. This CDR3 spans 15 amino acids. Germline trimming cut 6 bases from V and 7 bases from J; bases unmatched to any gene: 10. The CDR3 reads CASTLKLAGDNEQFF. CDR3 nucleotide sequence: TGCGCCAGCACCCTGAAGCTAGCGGGAGATAATGAGCAGTTCTTC.

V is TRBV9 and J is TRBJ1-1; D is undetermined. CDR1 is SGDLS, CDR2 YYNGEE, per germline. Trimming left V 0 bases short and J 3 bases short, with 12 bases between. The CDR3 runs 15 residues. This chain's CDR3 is CASSVDAGIDTEAFF. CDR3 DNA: TGTGCCAGCAGCGTAGATGCGGGCATCGACACTGAAGCTTTCTTT.

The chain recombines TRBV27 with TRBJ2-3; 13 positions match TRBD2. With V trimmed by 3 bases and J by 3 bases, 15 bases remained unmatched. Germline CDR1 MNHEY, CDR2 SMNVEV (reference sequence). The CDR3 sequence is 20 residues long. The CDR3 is CASSLLAPRTSGSRTDTQYF. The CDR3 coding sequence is TGTGCCAGCAGTTTGCTTGCTCCCCGGACTAGCGGGAGTAGGACAGATACGCAGTATTTT.

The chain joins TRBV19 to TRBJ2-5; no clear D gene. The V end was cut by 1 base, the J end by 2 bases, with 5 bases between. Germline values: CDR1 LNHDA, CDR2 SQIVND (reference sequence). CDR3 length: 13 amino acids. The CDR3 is CASSIAGQETQYF. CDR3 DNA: TGTGCCAGTAGTATAGCGGGTCAAGAGACCCAGTACTTC.

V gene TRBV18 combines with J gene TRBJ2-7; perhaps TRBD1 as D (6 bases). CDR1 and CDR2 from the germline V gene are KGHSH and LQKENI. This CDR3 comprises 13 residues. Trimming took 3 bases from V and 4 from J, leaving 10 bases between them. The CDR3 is CASSPQDSYEQYF. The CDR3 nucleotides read TGTGCCAGCTCACCTCAGGACAGTTACGAGCAGTACTTC.

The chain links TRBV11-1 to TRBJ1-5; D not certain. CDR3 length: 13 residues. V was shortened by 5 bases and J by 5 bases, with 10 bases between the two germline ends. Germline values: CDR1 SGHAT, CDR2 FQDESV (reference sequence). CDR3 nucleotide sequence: TGTGCCAGCAGCCCTCAGAGCGATCAGCCCCAGCATTTT. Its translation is CASSPQSDQPQHF.

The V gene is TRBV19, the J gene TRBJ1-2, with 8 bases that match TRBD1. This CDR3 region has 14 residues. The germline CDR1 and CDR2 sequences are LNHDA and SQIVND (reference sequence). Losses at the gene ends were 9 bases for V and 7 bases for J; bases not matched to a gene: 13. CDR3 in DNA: TGTGCCAGCGCGCCCCAGACAGGGGTTGCTGGCTACACCTTC. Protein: CASAPQTGVAGYTF. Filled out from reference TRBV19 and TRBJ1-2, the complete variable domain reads DGGITQSPKYLFRKEGQNVTLSCEQNLNHDAMYWYRQDPGQGLRLIYYSQIVNDFQKGDIAEGYSVSREKKESFPLTVTSAQKNPTAFYLCASAPQTGVAGYTFGSGTRLTVV.

CDR3 bases: TGTGCCAGCAGCTTTAAGCTCGGGGAGCTGTTTTTT. Translation gives CASSFKLGELFF. The chain combines TRBV11-3 with TRBJ2-2; D call uncertain. V was trimmed by 3 bases and J by 7 bases, leaving 6 bases between them. Germline values: CDR1 SGHNT, CDR2 YENEEA. This CDR3 region has 12 residues.

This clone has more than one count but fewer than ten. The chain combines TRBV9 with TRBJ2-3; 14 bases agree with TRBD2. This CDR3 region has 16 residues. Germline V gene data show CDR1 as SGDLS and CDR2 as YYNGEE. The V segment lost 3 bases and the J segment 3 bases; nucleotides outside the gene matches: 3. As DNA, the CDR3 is TGTGCCAGCAGCGAAAGACTAGCGGGAGGGACAGATACGCAGTATTTT. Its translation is CASSERLAGGTDTQYF.

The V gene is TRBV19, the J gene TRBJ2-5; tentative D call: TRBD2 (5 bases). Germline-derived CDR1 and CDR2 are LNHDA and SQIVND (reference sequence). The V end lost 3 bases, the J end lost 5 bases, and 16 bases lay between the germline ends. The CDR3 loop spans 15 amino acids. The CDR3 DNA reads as TGTGCCAGTAGTATGGGTTTGTCAGGAGGTGAGACCCAGTACTTC. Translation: CASSMGLSGGETQYF.

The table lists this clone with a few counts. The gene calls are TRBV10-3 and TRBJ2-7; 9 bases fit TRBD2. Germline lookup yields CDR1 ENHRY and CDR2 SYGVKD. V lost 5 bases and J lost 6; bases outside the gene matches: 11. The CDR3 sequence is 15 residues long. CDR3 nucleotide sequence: TGTGCCATCAGTTTTAATAGCGGGAGTGGGATCGAGCAGTACTTC. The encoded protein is CAISFNSGSGIEQYF.